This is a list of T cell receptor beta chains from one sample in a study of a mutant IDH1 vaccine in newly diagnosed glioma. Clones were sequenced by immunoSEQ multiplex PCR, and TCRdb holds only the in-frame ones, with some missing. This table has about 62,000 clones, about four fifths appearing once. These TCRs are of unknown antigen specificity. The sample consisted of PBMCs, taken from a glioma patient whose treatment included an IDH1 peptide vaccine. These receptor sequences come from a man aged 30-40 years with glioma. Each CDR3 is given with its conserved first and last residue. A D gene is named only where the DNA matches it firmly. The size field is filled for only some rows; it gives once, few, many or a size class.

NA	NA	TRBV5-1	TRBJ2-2	TGCGCCAGCAGCCTTCGACCGACCGGGGAGCTGTTTTTT	CASSLRPTGELFF
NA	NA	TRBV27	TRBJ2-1	TGTGCCAGCAGTTTATCGCGGACGGGGGGCAGACTTGAGCAGTTCTTC	CASSLSRTGGRLEQFF
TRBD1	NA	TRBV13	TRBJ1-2	TGTGCCAGCAGCTTCCGGGACAGAACTAACTATGGCTACACCTTC	CASSFRDRTNYGYTF
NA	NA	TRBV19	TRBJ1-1	TGTGCCAGTAGTATAGATCGGACGTTTCGATTT	CASSIDRTFRF
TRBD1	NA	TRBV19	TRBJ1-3	TGTGCCAGTAGTATGACAGGGTCGGACTCTGGAAACACCATATATTTT	CASSMTGSDSGNTIYF
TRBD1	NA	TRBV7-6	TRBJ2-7	TGTGCCAGCAGCAAGAAGGGGGCCGACGAGCAGTACTTC	CASSKKGADEQYF
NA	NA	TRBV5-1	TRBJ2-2	TGCGCCAGCAGCTCGCAGGGAAAAAACACCGGGGAGCTGTTTTTT	CASSSQGKNTGELFF
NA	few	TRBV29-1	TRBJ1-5	TGCAGCGTTGGCGAGGTTCAGCCCCAGCATTTT	CSVGEVQPQHF
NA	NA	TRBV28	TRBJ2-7	TGTGCCAGCATAGGGGGTGGGCCGGGCGACTACGAGCAGTACTTC	CASIGGGPGDYEQYF
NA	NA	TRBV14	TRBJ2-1	TGTGCCAGCAGCCAACGAGGGCCCGTACTATACAATGAGCAGTTCTTC	CASSQRGPVLYNEQFF
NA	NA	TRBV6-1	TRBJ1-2	TGTGCCAGCAGGCTTGCAGGGCAGGAAGGCTACACCTTC	CASRLAGQEGYTF
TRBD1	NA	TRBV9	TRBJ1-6	TGTGCCAGCAGCGTAGGGAGGGACAGGGCGAATTCACCCCTCCACTTT	CASSVGRDRANSPLHF
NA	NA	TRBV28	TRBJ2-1	TGTGCCAGCACCCTAGGGGCGGAGCAGTTCTTC	CASTLGAEQFF
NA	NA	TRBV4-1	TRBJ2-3	TGCGCCAGCAGCCCCGCGGATAGCACAGATACGCAGTATTTT	CASSPADSTDTQYF
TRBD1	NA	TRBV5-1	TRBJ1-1	TGCGCCAGCAGCTTACAGGGGGCTGGTAACACTGAAGCTTTCTTT	CASSLQGAGNTEAFF
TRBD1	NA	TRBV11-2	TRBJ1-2	TGTGCCAGCAGCCAACAGGGGACGAGCCTCTATGGCTACACCTTC	CASSQQGTSLYGYTF
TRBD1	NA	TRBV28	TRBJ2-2	TGTGCCAGCAGTCCCCAAGGGACAGGGAGGGCGAACACCGGGGAGCTGTTTTTT	CASSPQGTGRANTGELFF
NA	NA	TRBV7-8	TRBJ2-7	TGTGCCAGCAGCTTATTATTAGTCCTGGATATGGAGCAGTACTTC	CASSLLLVLDMEQYF
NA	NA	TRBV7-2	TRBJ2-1	TGTGCCAGCAGCTTAGTTAGGGACAATGAGCAGTTCTTC	CASSLVRDNEQFF
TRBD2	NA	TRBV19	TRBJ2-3	TGTGCCAGTAGTATTCAACGGGGGGGCCCTGATACGCAGTATTTT	CASSIQRGGPDTQYF
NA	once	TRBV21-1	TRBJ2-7	TGTGCCAGCAGGGCGCTTTGGGGGAACTCCTACGAGCAGTACTTC	CASRALWGNSYEQYF
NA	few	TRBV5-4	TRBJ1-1	TGTGCCAGCAGCCCCGCCGGGACAACGTCGAACACTGAAGCTTTCTTT	CASSPAGTTSNTEAFF
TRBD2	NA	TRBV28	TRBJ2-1	TGTGCCAGCAGCCCCGGGGGGGACCCTAGGGATGAGCAGTTCTTC	CASSPGGDPRDEQFF
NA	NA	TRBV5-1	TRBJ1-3	TGCGCCAGCAATGCCGGCCACTCTGGAAACACCATATATTTT	CASNAGHSGNTIYF
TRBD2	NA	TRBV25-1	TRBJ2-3	TGTGCCAGCAGGGCGGGGGGGCGCGCAGATACGCAGTATTTT	CASRAGGRADTQYF
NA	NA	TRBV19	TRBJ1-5	TGTGCCAGTAGTGGTGGAAGGGGCCGGAAAATCGGACATGTCGGTCAGCCCCAGCATTTT	CASSGGRGRKIGHVGQPQHF
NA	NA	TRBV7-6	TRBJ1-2	TGTGCCAGCAGCTTACTAACAGGGATAAGCGATGGCTACACCTTC	CASSLLTGISDGYTF
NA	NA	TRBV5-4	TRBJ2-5	TGTGCCAGCAGCTTGGCTACCCAGGGAGAGACCCAGTACTTC	CASSLATQGETQYF
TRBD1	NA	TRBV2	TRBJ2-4	TGTGCCAGCAGTGGACAGGGGGAAAACATTCAGTACTTC	CASSGQGENIQYF
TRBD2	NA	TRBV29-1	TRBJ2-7	TGCAGCGTTGAAACGTTCCTAGCGGGGACCTACGAGCAGTACTTC	CSVETFLAGTYEQYF
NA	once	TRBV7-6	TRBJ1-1	TGTGCCAGCAGCAGGACCTCGGCCGCTGAAGCTTTCTTT	CASSRTSAAEAFF
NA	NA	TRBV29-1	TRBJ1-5	TGCAGCGTTGGACAAGGGGGCAATCAGCCCCAGCATTTT	CSVGQGGNQPQHF
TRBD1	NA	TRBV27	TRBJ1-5	TGTGCCAGCAGTTATACAGGGGGCAATCAGCCCCAGCATTTT	CASSYTGGNQPQHF
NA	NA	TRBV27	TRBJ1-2	TGTGCCAGCAGCCCGTCTTCTAACTATGGCTACACCTTC	CASSPSSNYGYTF
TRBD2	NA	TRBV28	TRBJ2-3	TGTGCCAGCAGCATACATCTAGCGGGGGCCACAGATACGCAGTATTTT	CASSIHLAGATDTQYF
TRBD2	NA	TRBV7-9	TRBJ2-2	TGTGCCAGCAGCTTCCGGACTAGCGGGGCCACCGGGGAGCTGTTTTTT	CASSFRTSGATGELFF
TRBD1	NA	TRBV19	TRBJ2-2	TGTGCCAGTACCCCTACCAGGGGGTCAACCGGGGAGCTGTTTTTT	CASTPTRGSTGELFF
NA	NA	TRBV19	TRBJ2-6	TGTGCCAGTAGTATGGGTGCGGGGGCCGGCTGGGCCAACGTCCTGACTTTC	CASSMGAGAGWANVLTF
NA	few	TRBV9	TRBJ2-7	TGTGCCAGCAGCGTAGTGGGCGAGCAGTACTTC	CASSVVGEQYF
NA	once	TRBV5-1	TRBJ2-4	TGCGCCAGCAGCCCCCGAGCGGATCTAGCCAAAAACATTCAGTACTTC	CASSPRADLAKNIQYF
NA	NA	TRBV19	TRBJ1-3	TGTGCCAGTAGTTTTGGGACGGGGTTCTCTGGAAACACCATATATTTT	CASSFGTGFSGNTIYF
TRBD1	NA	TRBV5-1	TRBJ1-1	TGCGCCAGCAGCTTGGGGGACAGGGGGCCTACTGAAGCTTTCTTT	CASSLGDRGPTEAFF
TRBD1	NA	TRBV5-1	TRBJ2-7	TGCGCCAGCAGCTGGGACAGGGGCTACGAGCAGTACTTC	CASSWDRGYEQYF
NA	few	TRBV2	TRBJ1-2	TGTGCCAGGTCACAGGAAAAGGGTGGCTACACCTTC	CARSQEKGGYTF
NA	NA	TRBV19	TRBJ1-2	TGTGCCAGTAGAGGAGTCGGGGAGAAATATGGCTACACCTTC	CASRGVGEKYGYTF
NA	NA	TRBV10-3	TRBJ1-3	TGTGCCATCAGTGAGTCCTCTGGAAACACCATATATTTT	CAISESSGNTIYF
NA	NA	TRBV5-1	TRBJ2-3	TGCGCCAGCACCCTTGACAGTACTAGCACAGATACGCAGTATTTT	CASTLDSTSTDTQYF
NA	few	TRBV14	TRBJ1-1	TGTGCCAGCAGCCAACAACCTAACACTGAAGCTTTCTTT	CASSQQPNTEAFF
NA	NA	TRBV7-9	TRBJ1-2	TGTGCCAGCAGCTTAGGACTCTATGGCTACACCTTC	CASSLGLYGYTF
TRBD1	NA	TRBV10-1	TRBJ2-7	TGCGCCAGCAGTGAGGACAGGGGGCTCGGCGAGCAGTACTTC	CASSEDRGLGEQYF
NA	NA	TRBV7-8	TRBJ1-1	TGTGCCAGCAGCTTAACGAGCGTTTTTGGGGCGAACACTGAAGCTTTCTTT	CASSLTSVFGANTEAFF
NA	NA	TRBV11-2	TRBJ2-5	TGTGCCAGCAGCTTCCAGGGTCGGCAGTCAGAGACCCAGTACTTC	CASSFQGRQSETQYF
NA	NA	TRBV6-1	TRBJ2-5	TGTGCCAGCACGATAGGAGAGACCCAGTACTTC	CASTIGETQYF
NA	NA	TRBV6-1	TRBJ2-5	TGTGCCAGCAGCGTATTAGGGGGGCGGGAGACCCAGTACTTC	CASSVLGGRETQYF
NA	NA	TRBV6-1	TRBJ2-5	TGTGCCAGCAGTGAAAATGACCTCAATATGGGGCAAGAGACCCAGTACTTC	CASSENDLNMGQETQYF
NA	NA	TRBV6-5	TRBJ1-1	TGTGCCAGCAGTCATGGACGGTACATGAACACTGAAGCTTTCTTT	CASSHGRYMNTEAFF
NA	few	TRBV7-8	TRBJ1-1	TGTGCCAGCAGGCCAAGGAAGATGGGGCATGGGAACACTGAAGCTTTCTTT	CASRPRKMGHGNTEAFF
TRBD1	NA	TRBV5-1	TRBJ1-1	TGCGCCAGCAGCTTTGGACAGGGGGCTGAAGCTTTCTTT	CASSFGQGAEAFF
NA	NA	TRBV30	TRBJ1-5	TGTGCCTGGTCAGGCGATAGCAATCAGCCCCAGCATTTT	CAWSGDSNQPQHF